The clone carrying this T cell receptor beta chain was detected only a few times. Its antigen remains unknown. The data were obtained in a study of response to subunit inactivated influenza vaccine. TCRdb independently ran MiXCR on the RT-PCR reads; one entry per CDR3 protein. The sample has 650,000 to 800,000 distinct CDR3 sequences; roughly 14% are singletons. V dropped 6 bases and J dropped 4 bases, with 15 bases sitting between them. Germline assignment: CDR1 MDHEN and CDR2 SYDVKM. This CDR3 has 14 amino acids. Study-wide results and caveats: Each seasonal influenza vaccination recruits few new T cells, the authors suggested.

This specimen was PBMCs from blood, taken 14 to 15 days before vaccination. The rearrangement uses TRBV28 and TRBJ1-2; D might be TRBD1 (5 bases). This receptor was identified in a man in his fifties or sixties who received an inactivated influenza vaccine. CDR3 protein: CASRLGGRGYGYTF. The DNA for the CDR3 is TGTGCCAGCAGGTTGGGGGGGAGAGGCTATGGCTACACCTTC.